The rows below give T cell receptor beta chains drawn from one sample of a study of Ad26.COV2.S vaccination and SARS-CoV-2 variants. Using immunoSEQ multiplex PCR, the repertoire was profiled, and TCRdb retains in-frame clones only, with some absent. Of roughly 180,000 clones in the sample, 70% to 90% are singletons; the top ten hold 4.5% to 7.5%. Sequencing was performed on peripheral blood, taken after recovery from COVID-19. The origin of the receptors is a human donor who had recovered from COVID-19. The CDR3 runs from the conserved cysteine through the conserved F or W. D genes are given only for firm matches. The listing skips clone size in some rows; elsewhere it reads once, few, many or a size class.

abundance	v_gene	d_gene	j_gene	CDR3nt	CDR3aa
NA	TRBV10-3	NA	TRBJ2-5	TGTGCCATCAGACCTACAGGGCGGGGGGAGACCCAGTACTTC	CAIRPTGRGETQYF
once	TRBV9	NA	TRBJ1-6	TGTGCCAGCAGCGTAGGAGATGGACGCTCACCCCTCCACTTT	CASSVGDGRSPLHF
NA	TRBV7-2	TRBD2	TRBJ2-3	TGTGCCAGCAGCTTAGACGGGACTAGCGGGAGCACAGATACGCAGTATTTT	CASSLDGTSGSTDTQYF
NA	TRBV3-1/TRBV3-2	NA	TRBJ1-6	TGTGCCAGCAGCCAGGCCGCTGGGGCGTTAGGGTCACCCCTCCACTTT	CASSQAAGALGSPLHF
NA	TRBV29-1	NA	TRBJ2-2	TGCAGCGTTGCCCCTACGGAAGGGGGAGTAGGCGGGGAGCTGTTTTTT	CSVAPTEGGVGGELFF
NA	TRBV11-2	NA	TRBJ2-4	TGTGCCAGCAGCTTAGAAGCAGGGTCGGCCAAAAACATTCAGTACTTC	CASSLEAGSAKNIQYF
once	TRBV19	NA	TRBJ1-1	TGTGCCAGTAGTCCAAGACCCCGAGGGACTGAAGCTTTCTTT	CASSPRPRGTEAFF
NA	TRBV30	NA	TRBJ1-2	TGTGCCTGGACCGGAGCCGGGGCGGGCTATGGCTACACCTTC	CAWTGAGAGYGYTF
NA	TRBV25-1	NA	TRBJ2-7	TGTGCCAGCAGTGAGAAAGAGGGATCGTCTTACGAGCAGTACTTC	CASSEKEGSSYEQYF
NA	TRBV12-3/TRBV12-4	NA	TRBJ1-2	TGTGCCAGCAGCTCACTCTATGGCTACACCTTC	CASSSLYGYTF
NA	TRBV4-1	TRBD2	TRBJ2-5	TGCGCCAGCAGCCTATCTGGACTAGCGGGTTTAAAAGAGACCCAGTACTTC	CASSLSGLAGLKETQYF
NA	TRBV19	NA	TRBJ1-2	TGTGCCACCCTGGACGGACCAGACGCCTATGGCTACACCTTC	CATLDGPDAYGYTF
NA	TRBV14	NA	TRBJ1-4	TGTGCCAGCAGCCAAGGGAATGAAAAACTGTTTTTT	CASSQGNEKLFF
NA	TRBV11-3	NA	TRBJ2-3	TGTGCCAGCAGCGTAGGCCCTCACCAAAGCACAGATACGCAGTATTTT	CASSVGPHQSTDTQYF
NA	TRBV2	NA	TRBJ2-5	TGTGCCAGCAGTAAACAGGGCGGTTTTCAGGAGACCCAGTACTTC	CASSKQGGFQETQYF